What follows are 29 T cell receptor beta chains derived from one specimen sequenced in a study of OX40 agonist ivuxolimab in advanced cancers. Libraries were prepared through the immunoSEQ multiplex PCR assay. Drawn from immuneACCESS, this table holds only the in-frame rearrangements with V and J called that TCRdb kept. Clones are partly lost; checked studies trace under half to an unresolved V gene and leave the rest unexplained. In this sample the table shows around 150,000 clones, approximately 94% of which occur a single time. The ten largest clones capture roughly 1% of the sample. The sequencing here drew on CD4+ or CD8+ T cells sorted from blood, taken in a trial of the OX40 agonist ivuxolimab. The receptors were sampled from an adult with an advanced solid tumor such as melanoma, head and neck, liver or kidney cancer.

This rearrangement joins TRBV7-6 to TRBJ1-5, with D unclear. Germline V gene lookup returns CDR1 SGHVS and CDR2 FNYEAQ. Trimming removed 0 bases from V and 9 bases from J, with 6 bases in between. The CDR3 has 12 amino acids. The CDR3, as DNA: TGTGCCAGCAGCTTAGCGGCGGGGCCCCAGCATTTT. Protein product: CASSLAAGPQHF.

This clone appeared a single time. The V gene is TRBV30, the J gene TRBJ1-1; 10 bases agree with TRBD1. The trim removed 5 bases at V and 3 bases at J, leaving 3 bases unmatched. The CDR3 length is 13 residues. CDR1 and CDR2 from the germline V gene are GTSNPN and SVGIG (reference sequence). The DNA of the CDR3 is TGTGCCTGGGGGACAGGGGTCGACACTGAAGCTTTCTTT. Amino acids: CAWGTGVDTEAFF.

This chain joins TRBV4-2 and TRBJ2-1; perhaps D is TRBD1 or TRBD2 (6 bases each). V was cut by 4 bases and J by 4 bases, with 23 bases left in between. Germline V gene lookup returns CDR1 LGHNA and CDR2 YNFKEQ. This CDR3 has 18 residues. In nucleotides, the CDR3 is TGTGCCAGCAGCCTCGGGTCCGTCCGGGGGCGAGAGTACAATGAGCAGTTCTTC. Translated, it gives CASSLGSVRGREYNEQFF.

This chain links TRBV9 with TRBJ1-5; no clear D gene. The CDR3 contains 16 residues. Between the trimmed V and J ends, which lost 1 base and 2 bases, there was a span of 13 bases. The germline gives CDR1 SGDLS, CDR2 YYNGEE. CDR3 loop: CASSVLGEAGNQPQHF. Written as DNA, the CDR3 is TGTGCCAGCAGCGTACTTGGGGAGGCGGGCAATCAGCCCCAGCATTTT.

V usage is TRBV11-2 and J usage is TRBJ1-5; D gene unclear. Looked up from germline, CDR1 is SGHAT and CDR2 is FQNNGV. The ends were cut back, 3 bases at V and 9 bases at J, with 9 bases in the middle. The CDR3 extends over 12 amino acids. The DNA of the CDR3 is TGTGCCAGCAGCTTGGAGGAAGGGCCCCAGCATTTT. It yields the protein CASSLEEGPQHF.

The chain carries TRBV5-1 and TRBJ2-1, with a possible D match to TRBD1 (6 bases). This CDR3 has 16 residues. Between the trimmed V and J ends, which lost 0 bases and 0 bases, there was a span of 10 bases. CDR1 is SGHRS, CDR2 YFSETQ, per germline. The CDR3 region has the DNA TGCGCCAGCAGCTTGGTCAGGGGCACCTCCTACAATGAGCAGTTCTTC. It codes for CASSLVRGTSYNEQFF.

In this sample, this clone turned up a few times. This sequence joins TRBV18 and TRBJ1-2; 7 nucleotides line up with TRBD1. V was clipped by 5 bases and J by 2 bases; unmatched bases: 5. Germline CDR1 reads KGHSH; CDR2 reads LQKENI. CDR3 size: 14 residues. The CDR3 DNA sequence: TGTGCCAGCTCATCGACAGGGCTCAACTATGGCTACACCTTC. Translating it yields CASSSTGLNYGYTF.

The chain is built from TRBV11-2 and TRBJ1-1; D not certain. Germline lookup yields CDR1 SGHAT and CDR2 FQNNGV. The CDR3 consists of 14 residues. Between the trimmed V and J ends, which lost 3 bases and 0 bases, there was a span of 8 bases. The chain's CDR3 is CASSFRRMNTEAFF. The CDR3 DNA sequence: TGTGCCAGCAGCTTCCGCAGGATGAACACTGAAGCTTTCTTT. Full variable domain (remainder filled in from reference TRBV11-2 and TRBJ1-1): EAGVAQSPRYKIIEKRQSVAFWCNPISGHATLYWYQQILGQGPKLLIQFQNNGVVDDSQLPKDRFSAERLKGVDSTLKIQPAKLEDSAVYLCASSFRRMNTEAFFGQGTRLTVV.

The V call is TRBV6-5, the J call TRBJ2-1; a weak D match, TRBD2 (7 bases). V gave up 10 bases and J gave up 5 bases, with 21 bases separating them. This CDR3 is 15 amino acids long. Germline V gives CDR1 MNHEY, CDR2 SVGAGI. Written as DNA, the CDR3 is TGTGCCACCCGAACGGGGGCTAGCGGTAACAATGAGCAGTTCTTC. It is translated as CATRTGASGNNEQFF.

The CDR3 spells CASSSYGTGPVGNEQFF. The CDR3 DNA is TGTGCCAGCAGCTCTTACGGGACAGGGCCAGTTGGGAATGAGCAGTTCTTC. The chain has TRBV7-6 and TRBJ2-1, with 9 positions matching TRBD1. This CDR3 is 17 amino acids long. The V gene's germline CDR1 is SGHVS and CDR2 FNYEAQ. Losses at the gene ends were 4 bases for V and 7 bases for J; bases not matched to a gene: 14.

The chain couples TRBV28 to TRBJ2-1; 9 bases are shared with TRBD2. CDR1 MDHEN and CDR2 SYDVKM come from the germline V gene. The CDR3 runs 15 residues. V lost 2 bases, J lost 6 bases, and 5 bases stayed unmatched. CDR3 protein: CASSLAGGPLNEQFF. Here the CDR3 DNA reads TGTGCCAGCAGTTTAGCGGGAGGGCCCCTCAATGAGCAGTTCTTC.

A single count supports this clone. The CDR3 DNA reads TGTGCCAGCCTTAGGGGGGACTCCTACGAGCAGTACTTC. Protein product: CASLRGDSYEQYF. The chain carries TRBV28 and TRBJ2-7; the D call may be TRBD1 or TRBD2 (6 bases each). Trimming cost V 8 bases and J 0 bases, with 11 bases left between them. Germline V gene sequence: CDR1 MDHEN, CDR2 SYDVKM. This CDR3 contains 13 residues.

In DNA, the CDR3 is TGTGCCAGCAGTCAAATAGCGACTGGAAACACCATATATTTT. Translation: CASSQIATGNTIYF. The chain uses TRBV27 and TRBJ1-3; D unresolved. The ends were cut back, 5 bases at V and 2 bases at J, with 10 bases in the middle. CDR3 length equals 14 residues. The germline V gene encodes CDR1 MNHEY and CDR2 SMNVEV (reference sequence).

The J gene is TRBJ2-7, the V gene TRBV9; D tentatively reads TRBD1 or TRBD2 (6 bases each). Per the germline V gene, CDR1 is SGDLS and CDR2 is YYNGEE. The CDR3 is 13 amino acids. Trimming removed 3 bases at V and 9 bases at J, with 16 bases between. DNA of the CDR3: TGTGCCAGCAGCGGTCCGCCGGGGGCGGGGCAGTACTTC. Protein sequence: CASSGPPGAGQYF.

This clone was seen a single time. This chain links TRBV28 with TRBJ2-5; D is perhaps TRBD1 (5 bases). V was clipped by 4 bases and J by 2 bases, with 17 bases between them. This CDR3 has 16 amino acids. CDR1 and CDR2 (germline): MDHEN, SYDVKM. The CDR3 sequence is CASSSGWGRAQETQYF. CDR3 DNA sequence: TGTGCCAGCAGTTCCGGGTGGGGCAGGGCGCAAGAGACCCAGTACTTC.

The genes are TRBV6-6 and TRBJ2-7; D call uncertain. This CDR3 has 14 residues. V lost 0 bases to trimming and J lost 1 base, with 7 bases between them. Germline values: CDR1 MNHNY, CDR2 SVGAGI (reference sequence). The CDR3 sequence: CASSYSSGSYEQYF. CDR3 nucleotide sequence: TGTGCCAGCAGTTACTCAAGTGGTTCCTACGAGCAGTACTTC.

In DNA, the CDR3 is TGCGCCAGCAGCCAAGAACAGGGAATCTTGCAACCCCTCCACTTT. Its protein product is CASSQEQGILQPLHF. The chain employs TRBV4-3 and TRBJ1-6, with D possibly TRBD1 on 6 matching bases. V lost 0 bases and J 12 bases, leaving 15 bases between the germline ends. The CDR3 contains 15 residues. CDR1 is LGHNA and CDR2 is YSLEER in the germline V gene.

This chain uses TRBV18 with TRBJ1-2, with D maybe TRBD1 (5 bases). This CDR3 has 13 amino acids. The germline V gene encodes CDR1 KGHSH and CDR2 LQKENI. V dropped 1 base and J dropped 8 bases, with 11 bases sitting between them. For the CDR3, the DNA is TGTGCCAGCTCACCACGGGGGGATAGGGGCTACACCTTC. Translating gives CASSPRGDRGYTF.

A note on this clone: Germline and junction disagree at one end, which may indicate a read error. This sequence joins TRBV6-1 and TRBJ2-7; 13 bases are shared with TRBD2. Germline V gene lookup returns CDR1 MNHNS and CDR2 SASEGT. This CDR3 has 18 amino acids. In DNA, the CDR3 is TGTGCCATCAGTGACCCGAGGACTAGCGGGGGAAGCTCCTACGAGCAGTACTTC. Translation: CAISDPRTSGGSSYEQYF.

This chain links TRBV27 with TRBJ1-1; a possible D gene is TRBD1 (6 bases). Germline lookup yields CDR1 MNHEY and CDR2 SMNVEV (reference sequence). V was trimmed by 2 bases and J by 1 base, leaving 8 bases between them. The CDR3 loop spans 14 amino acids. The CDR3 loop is CASSLETGNTEAFF. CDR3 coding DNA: TGTGCCAGCAGTTTAGAGACAGGGAACACTGAAGCTTTCTTT.

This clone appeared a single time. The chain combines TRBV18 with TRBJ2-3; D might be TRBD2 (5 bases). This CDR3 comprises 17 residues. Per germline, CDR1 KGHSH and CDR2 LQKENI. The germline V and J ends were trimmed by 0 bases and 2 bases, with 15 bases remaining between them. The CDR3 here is CASSPPRRQTHTDTQYF. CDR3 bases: TGTGCCAGCTCACCACCTAGGAGGCAGACCCACACAGATACGCAGTATTTT.

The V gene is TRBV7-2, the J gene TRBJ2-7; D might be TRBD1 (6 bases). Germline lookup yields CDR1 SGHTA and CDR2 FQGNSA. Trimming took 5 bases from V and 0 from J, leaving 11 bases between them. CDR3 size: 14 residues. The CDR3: CASSRTGNSYEQYF. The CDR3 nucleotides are TGTGCCAGCAGCCGAACAGGGAACTCCTACGAGCAGTACTTC.

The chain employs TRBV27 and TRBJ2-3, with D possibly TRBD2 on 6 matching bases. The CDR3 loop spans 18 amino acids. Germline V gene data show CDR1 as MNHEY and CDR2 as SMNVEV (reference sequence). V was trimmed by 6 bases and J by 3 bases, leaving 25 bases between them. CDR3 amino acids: CASSDIRLREIGTDTQYF. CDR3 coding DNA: TGTGCCAGCAGCGATATTCGACTCCGGGAGATTGGTACAGATACGCAGTATTTT.

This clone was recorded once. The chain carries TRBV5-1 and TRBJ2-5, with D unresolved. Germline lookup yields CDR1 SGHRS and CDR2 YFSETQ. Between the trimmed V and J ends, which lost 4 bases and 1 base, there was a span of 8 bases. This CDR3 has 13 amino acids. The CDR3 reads CASSTEPQETQYF. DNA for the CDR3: TGCGCCAGCAGCACCGAGCCCCAAGAGACCCAGTACTTC.

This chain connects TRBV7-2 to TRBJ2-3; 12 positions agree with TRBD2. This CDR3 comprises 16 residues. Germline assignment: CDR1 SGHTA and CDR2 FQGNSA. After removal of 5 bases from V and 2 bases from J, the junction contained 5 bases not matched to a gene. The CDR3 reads CASSHGLAGSTDTQYF. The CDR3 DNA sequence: TGTGCCAGCAGCCACGGACTAGCGGGGTCCACAGATACGCAGTATTTT.

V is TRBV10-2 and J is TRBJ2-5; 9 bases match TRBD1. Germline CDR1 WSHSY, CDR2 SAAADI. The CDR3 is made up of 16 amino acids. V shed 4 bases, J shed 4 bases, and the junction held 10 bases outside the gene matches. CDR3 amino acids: CASSVHRGLPGETQYF. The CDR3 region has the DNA TGCGCCAGCAGTGTCCACAGGGGGCTACCCGGAGAGACCCAGTACTTC.

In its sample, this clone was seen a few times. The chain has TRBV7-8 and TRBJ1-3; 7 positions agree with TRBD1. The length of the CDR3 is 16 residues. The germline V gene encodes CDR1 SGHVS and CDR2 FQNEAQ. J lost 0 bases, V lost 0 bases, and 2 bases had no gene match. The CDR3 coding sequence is TGTGCCAGCAGCTTAGCGACAGGGCGCTCTGGAAACACCATATATTTT. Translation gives CASSLATGRSGNTIYF.

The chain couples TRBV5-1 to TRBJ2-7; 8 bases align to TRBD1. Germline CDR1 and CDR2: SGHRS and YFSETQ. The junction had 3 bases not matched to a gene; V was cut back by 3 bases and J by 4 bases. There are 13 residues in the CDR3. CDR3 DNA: TGCGCCAGCAGCTCCAGGGGGCTTTACGAGCAGTACTTC. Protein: CASSSRGLYEQYF.

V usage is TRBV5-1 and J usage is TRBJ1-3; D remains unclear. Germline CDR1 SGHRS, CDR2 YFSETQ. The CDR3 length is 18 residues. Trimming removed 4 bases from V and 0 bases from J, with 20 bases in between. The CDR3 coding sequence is TGCGCCAGCAGCAAATGGCTCAGAGGGCCACTCTCTGGAAACACCATATATTTT. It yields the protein CASSKWLRGPLSGNTIYF.